The 22 T cell receptor beta chains listed next were all sequenced from one sample in a study of blood T cells in healthy people across ages (dated by TCRdb to the mid-2010s). Library creation used 5' RACE. These reads were obtained on an Illumina HiSeq 2500. A second PCR of about 6 to 11 cycles was run with a J-beta primer mix and a sample-barcoded 5' primer. The public reads were quality trimmed at Q25 with fastp and then assembled into clones with MiXCR by TCRdb, keeping productive beta chains. Entries are consolidated by CDR3 protein sequence, retaining the most common genes and DNA. Present in this sample are 1 million to 1.2 million distinct CDR3 sequences, roughly two fifths of which were seen just once. The biggest ten clones account for around 13% of the sample. What was sequenced was blood. The receptors come from a man younger than 30 in good health.

This sequence joins TRBV7-9 and TRBJ2-5; D gene ambiguous. V was shortened by 1 base and J by 3 bases, with 6 bases between the two germline ends. The length of the CDR3 is 13 residues. Germline assignment: CDR1 SEHNR and CDR2 FQNEAQ (reference sequence). The CDR3 DNA follows: TGTGCCAGCAGCTTAGATACAGAAGAGACCCAGTACTTC. This encodes CASSLDTEETQYF.

The genes are TRBV27 and TRBJ1-1, with 8 bases matching TRBD1. This CDR3 contains 14 residues. The germline V gene encodes CDR1 MNHEY and CDR2 SMNVEV (reference sequence). Trimming at V came to 6 bases and at J to 3 bases, leaving 6 bases not matched to a gene. CDR3 in amino acids: CASRLYRGDTEAFF. The CDR3 coding sequence is TGTGCCAGCAGACTTTACAGGGGGGACACTGAAGCTTTCTTT.

The chain employs TRBV9 and TRBJ2-1; D possibly corresponds to TRBD2 (5 bases). The germline CDR1 and CDR2 sequences are SGDLS and YYNGEE. The V end lost 1 base, the J end lost 4 bases, and 18 bases lay between the germline ends. CDR3 length: 17 amino acids. The CDR3 DNA is TGTGCCAGCAGCGTAACCCCTCCGAAGACTAATTACAATGAGCAGTTCTTC. Protein sequence: CASSVTPPKTNYNEQFF.

There are many counts of this clonotype. The V call is TRBV5-1, the J call TRBJ2-3; D gene uncertain. The CDR3 runs 13 residues. CDR1 and CDR2 (germline): SGHRS, YFSETQ. V shed 7 bases and J shed 0 bases, with 9 bases lying between them. The CDR3 DNA reads as TGCGCCAGCGGGTTCACTAGCACAGATACGCAGTATTTT. Translating it yields CASGFTSTDTQYF.

The chain recombines TRBV28 with TRBJ2-3; maybe TRBD2 (6 bases). The V end was cut by 4 bases, the J end by 1 base, with 15 bases between. Germline CDR1 and CDR2: MDHEN and SYDVKM. The CDR3 covers 16 residues. CDR3 DNA: TGTGCCAGCAGTTCGGAGGGTCATGGGGGCACAGATACGCAGTATTTT. It codes for CASSSEGHGGTDTQYF.

This clonotype showed up just a few times. The rearrangement links TRBV9 to TRBJ1-2, with a possible D match to TRBD1 (5 bases). This CDR3 contains 15 residues. The germline CDR1 and CDR2 sequences are SGDLS and YYNGEE. V lost 4 bases, J lost 4 bases, and 17 bases lay in between. The CDR3: CASSQGQFPSYGYTF. The CDR3 nucleotides read TGTGCCAGCAGCCAAGGACAATTCCCTAGCTATGGCTACACCTTC.

V and J are TRBV7-6 and TRBJ2-1; 9 bases line up with TRBD2. Germline-derived CDR1 and CDR2 are SGHVS and FNYEAQ. The V gene end was trimmed by 5 bases and the J gene end by 0 bases; junction bases not matched to a gene: 5. This CDR3 region has 16 residues. The CDR3 DNA reads as TGTGCCAGCAGCCAAGCGGGGGGTAACTCCTACAATGAGCAGTTCTTC. Amino acid sequence: CASSQAGGNSYNEQFF.

A few counts support this clonotype. The genes are TRBV19 and TRBJ1-2; D gene uncertain. This CDR3 contains 14 residues. Trimming shortened V by 3 bases and J by 2 bases, and 10 bases separated the two germline ends. From germline, CDR1 is LNHDA and CDR2 SQIVND (reference sequence). The DNA for the CDR3 is TGTGCCAGTAGTATCCCCAGGTACAACTATGGCTACACCTTC. It encodes CASSIPRYNYGYTF.

This clonotype was counted a few times. CDR3 loop: CASIGGEEDTEAFF. The CDR3 DNA sequence: TGTGCCAGCATTGGAGGCGAGGAAGACACTGAAGCTTTCTTT. The chain has TRBV5-5 and TRBJ1-1; no reliable D call. This CDR3 is built from 14 residues. The V gene lost 6 bases and the J gene lost 3 bases, with 15 bases spanning the gap. Germline CDR1 reads SGHKS; CDR2 reads YYEKEE (reference sequence).

This chain links TRBV20-1 with TRBJ2-1; TRBD2 matches at 7 bases. CDR1 is DFQATT and CDR2 is SNEGSKA in the germline V gene (reference sequence). The CDR3 length is 14 residues. Trimming took 6 bases from V and 3 from J; bases not matched to a gene: 8. DNA for the CDR3: TGCAGTGCCCGAAGCGGGGAGGGCTACAATGAGCAGTTCTTC. This translates into CSARSGEGYNEQFF.

This clonotype was detected a few times. The chain carries TRBV7-9 and TRBJ1-4; 7 bases agree with TRBD1. The V segment lost 7 bases and the J segment 10 bases; nucleotides outside the gene matches: 12. The CDR3 covers 14 residues. The germline V gene has CDR1 SEHNR and CDR2 FQNEAQ (reference sequence). The CDR3 DNA reads as TGTGCCAGCACCGGGACAGTCCCAAGGGGAAAACTGTTTTTT. Its protein is CASTGTVPRGKLFF.

This clonotype was detected a few times. This chain links TRBV5-1 with TRBJ2-3; D remains unclear. V lost 4 bases and J 2 bases, leaving 17 bases between the germline ends. The germline V gene encodes CDR1 SGHRS and CDR2 YFSETQ. CDR3 length: 16 amino acids. The CDR3: CASSLGRSSVTDTQYF. The CDR3 DNA reads TGCGCCAGCAGCCTAGGTCGTAGTTCCGTCACAGATACGCAGTATTTT.

This rearrangement joins TRBV27 to TRBJ2-7; 11 nucleotides align to TRBD2. V lost 4 bases and J lost 1; bases outside the gene matches: 6. Germline lookup yields CDR1 MNHEY and CDR2 SMNVEV (reference sequence). This CDR3 has 16 amino acids. CDR3 residues: CASSWGVAGGSYEQYF. CDR3 sequence (DNA): TGTGCCAGCAGTTGGGGGGTAGCGGGGGGGTCCTACGAGCAGTACTTC.

The chain combines TRBV5-5 with TRBJ2-1; 12 bases match TRBD2. The end of the DNA is better explained by TRBJ2-7, so the J call may be wrong. The CDR3 covers 18 residues. Germline V gene lookup returns CDR1 SGHKS and CDR2 YYEKEE (reference sequence). CDR3 sequence: CASSPWTSGEAPYNEQYF. The CDR3 DNA is TGTGCCAGCAGCCCGTGGACTAGCGGGGAAGCACCCTACAATGAGCAGTACTTC.

The chain employs TRBV7-2 and TRBJ1-4, with 8 bases matching TRBD1. The CDR3 is 14 amino acids. V trimming: 5 bases; J trimming: 8 bases; junction bases outside the gene matches: 7. The germline gives CDR1 SGHTA, CDR2 FQGNSA. For the CDR3, the DNA is TGTGCCAGCAGCACACGACAGGGGAGAGAAAAACTGTTTTTT. This sequence encodes CASSTRQGREKLFF.

Worth noting for this clonotype: This could be a read error, since a much larger clone is one nucleotide away. This sequence joins TRBV29-1 and TRBJ2-5; TRBD2 agrees at 7 bases. The germline CDR1 and CDR2 sequences are SQVTM and ANQGSEA. This CDR3 is built from 13 residues. The V segment lost 5 bases and the J segment 5 bases; nucleotides outside the gene matches: 8. CDR3 in amino acids: CSVFREEEETQYF. The CDR3 DNA follows: TGCAGCGTTTTCCGGGAGGAAGAGGAGACCCAGTACTTC.

The chain carries TRBV4-3 and TRBJ1-1, with D tentatively TRBD1 (5 bases). In germline, CDR1 is LGHNA, CDR2 YSLEER. With 6 bases removed from V and 9 bases from J, the gap between germline ends came to 17 bases. The CDR3 has 13 residues. CDR3 amino acids: CASSRDGAPKAFF. DNA of the CDR3: TGCGCCAGCAGTCGGGACGGAGCCCCTAAAGCTTTCTTT.

Turning to this clonotype: A junction end diverges from the germline sequence, so it may reflect a read error. The chain links TRBV9 to TRBJ2-5, with 7 bases lining up with TRBD1. The CDR3 length is 14 residues. The V gene's germline CDR1 is SGDLS and CDR2 YYNGEE. Here the CDR3 DNA reads TGTGCCAGCAGCACCCTAGGGGGCCAAGGGACCCAGTACTTC. Translated: CASSTLGGQGTQYF.

J is TRBJ1-2 and V is TRBV12-3 or TRBV12-4; no clear D. This CDR3 is built from 13 residues. V lost 7 bases and J lost 1, with 10 bases in between. CDR3: CASTPRINYGYTF. The DNA of the CDR3 is TGTGCCAGCACCCCCCGGATTAACTATGGCTACACCTTC.

The J gene is TRBJ1-1, the V gene TRBV6-1, with 7 bases that match TRBD1. CDR1 and CDR2 (germline): MNHNS, SASEGT. The CDR3 runs to 14 residues. Trimming at V came to 7 bases and at J to 4 bases, leaving 9 bases not matched to a gene. The CDR3 DNA reads TGTGCCAGCATACCGAGGGGGCCTGTCACTGAAGCTTTCTTT. This sequence encodes CASIPRGPVTEAFF.

A word on this clonotype: Mismatch with germline at one junction end may stem from a read error. The J gene is TRBJ1-2, the V gene TRBV20-1; no reliable D call. Germline CDR1 and CDR2: DFQATT and SNEGSKA (reference sequence). This CDR3 has 16 residues. The CDR3 protein is CSARAWAGNANYGCTF. CDR3 coding DNA: TGCAGTGCTAGAGCTTGGGCAGGCAATGCTAACTATGGCTGCACCTTC.

V gene TRBV30 combines with J gene TRBJ2-7; D call uncertain. The V and J ends lost 3 bases and 4 bases respectively, with 4 bases between them. The CDR3 consists of 10 residues. The germline V gene has CDR1 GTSNPN and CDR2 SVGIG (reference sequence). In nucleotides, the CDR3 is TGTGCCTGGAGCAAATACGAGCAGTACTTC. Translating it yields CAWSKYEQYF. Looking up the rest from reference TRBV30 and TRBJ2-7 gives the full variable domain: SQTIHQWPATLVQPVGSPLSLECTVEGTSNPNLYWYRQAAGRGLQLLFYSVGIGQISSEVPQNLSASRPQDRQFILSSKKLLLSDSGFYLCAWSKYEQYFGPGTRLTVT.